The clone carrying this TCR beta chain turned up a few times. This record belongs to a study of blood T cell repertoires in COVID-19. Background on the study: Nucleic acid was either cDNA or gDNA, and it came from T cells, B-cell-depleted T cells, or PBMCs.

In the authors' workflow: Estimated nucleated cell counts came from reference gene primer amplification. Profiled with immunoSEQ multiplex PCR; TCRdb holds only in-frame clones, not every one. Clone size and V and J calls were adopted from that table, with D and trimming inferred from the DNA. The sample includes 150,000 or so clones, about 86% of them seen just once. V dropped 0 bases and J dropped 1 base, with 7 bases sitting between them. The CDR3 is 14 residues long. Per the germline V gene, CDR1 is SGHDT and CDR2 is YYEEEE. The specimen was peripheral blood. The rearrangement links TRBV5-6 to TRBJ1-1; D is uncertain. This clonotype originated in a man in his fifties or sixties with active or convalescent COVID-19. CDR3 coding DNA: TGTGCCAGCAGCTTGGAAATCCGGAACACTGAAGCTTTCTTT. Translated: CASSLEIRNTEAFF. The whole variable domain, remainder taken from reference TRBV5-6 and TRBJ1-1, is DAGVTQSPTHLIKTRGQQVTLRCSPKSGHDTVSWYQQALGQGPQFIFQYYEEEERQRGNFPDRFSGHQFPNYSSELNVNALLLGDSALYLCASSLEIRNTEAFFGQGTRLTVV.